This T cell receptor (beta chain) was profiled in a study of blood T cell repertoires in COVID-19. Study in general: COVID-19 samples from acute and convalescent phases originated in the United States, Italy and Spain. PBMCs, B-cell-depleted T cells, or T cells provided the cDNA or gDNA that made up the material.

V lost 3 bases to trimming and J lost 6 bases; unmatched junction nucleotides: 6. The CDR3 is 15 amino acids. Germline CDR1 and CDR2: SEHNR and FQNEAQ (reference sequence). Per the authors' pipeline: For nucleated cells, counts were estimated from reference gene primer amplification. Repertoires were generated with immunoSEQ multiplex PCR, while TCRdb's copy carries only in-frame clones and drops some. The D gene and trimming were derived from the DNA, and the V and J assignments and clone size from that table. Among about 83,000 clones, about 92% were seen once, and the ten largest hold 15% to 20%. Sequencing was done on a sample of peripheral blood. V usage is TRBV7-9 and J usage is TRBJ1-4; TRBD1 aligns across 8 bases. This sequence was found in an elderly woman with active or convalescent COVID-19. The CDR3 coding sequence is TGTGCCAGCAGCTTTGACAGGGGATCAGATGAAAAACTGTTTTTT. It is translated as CASSFDRGSDEKLFF.